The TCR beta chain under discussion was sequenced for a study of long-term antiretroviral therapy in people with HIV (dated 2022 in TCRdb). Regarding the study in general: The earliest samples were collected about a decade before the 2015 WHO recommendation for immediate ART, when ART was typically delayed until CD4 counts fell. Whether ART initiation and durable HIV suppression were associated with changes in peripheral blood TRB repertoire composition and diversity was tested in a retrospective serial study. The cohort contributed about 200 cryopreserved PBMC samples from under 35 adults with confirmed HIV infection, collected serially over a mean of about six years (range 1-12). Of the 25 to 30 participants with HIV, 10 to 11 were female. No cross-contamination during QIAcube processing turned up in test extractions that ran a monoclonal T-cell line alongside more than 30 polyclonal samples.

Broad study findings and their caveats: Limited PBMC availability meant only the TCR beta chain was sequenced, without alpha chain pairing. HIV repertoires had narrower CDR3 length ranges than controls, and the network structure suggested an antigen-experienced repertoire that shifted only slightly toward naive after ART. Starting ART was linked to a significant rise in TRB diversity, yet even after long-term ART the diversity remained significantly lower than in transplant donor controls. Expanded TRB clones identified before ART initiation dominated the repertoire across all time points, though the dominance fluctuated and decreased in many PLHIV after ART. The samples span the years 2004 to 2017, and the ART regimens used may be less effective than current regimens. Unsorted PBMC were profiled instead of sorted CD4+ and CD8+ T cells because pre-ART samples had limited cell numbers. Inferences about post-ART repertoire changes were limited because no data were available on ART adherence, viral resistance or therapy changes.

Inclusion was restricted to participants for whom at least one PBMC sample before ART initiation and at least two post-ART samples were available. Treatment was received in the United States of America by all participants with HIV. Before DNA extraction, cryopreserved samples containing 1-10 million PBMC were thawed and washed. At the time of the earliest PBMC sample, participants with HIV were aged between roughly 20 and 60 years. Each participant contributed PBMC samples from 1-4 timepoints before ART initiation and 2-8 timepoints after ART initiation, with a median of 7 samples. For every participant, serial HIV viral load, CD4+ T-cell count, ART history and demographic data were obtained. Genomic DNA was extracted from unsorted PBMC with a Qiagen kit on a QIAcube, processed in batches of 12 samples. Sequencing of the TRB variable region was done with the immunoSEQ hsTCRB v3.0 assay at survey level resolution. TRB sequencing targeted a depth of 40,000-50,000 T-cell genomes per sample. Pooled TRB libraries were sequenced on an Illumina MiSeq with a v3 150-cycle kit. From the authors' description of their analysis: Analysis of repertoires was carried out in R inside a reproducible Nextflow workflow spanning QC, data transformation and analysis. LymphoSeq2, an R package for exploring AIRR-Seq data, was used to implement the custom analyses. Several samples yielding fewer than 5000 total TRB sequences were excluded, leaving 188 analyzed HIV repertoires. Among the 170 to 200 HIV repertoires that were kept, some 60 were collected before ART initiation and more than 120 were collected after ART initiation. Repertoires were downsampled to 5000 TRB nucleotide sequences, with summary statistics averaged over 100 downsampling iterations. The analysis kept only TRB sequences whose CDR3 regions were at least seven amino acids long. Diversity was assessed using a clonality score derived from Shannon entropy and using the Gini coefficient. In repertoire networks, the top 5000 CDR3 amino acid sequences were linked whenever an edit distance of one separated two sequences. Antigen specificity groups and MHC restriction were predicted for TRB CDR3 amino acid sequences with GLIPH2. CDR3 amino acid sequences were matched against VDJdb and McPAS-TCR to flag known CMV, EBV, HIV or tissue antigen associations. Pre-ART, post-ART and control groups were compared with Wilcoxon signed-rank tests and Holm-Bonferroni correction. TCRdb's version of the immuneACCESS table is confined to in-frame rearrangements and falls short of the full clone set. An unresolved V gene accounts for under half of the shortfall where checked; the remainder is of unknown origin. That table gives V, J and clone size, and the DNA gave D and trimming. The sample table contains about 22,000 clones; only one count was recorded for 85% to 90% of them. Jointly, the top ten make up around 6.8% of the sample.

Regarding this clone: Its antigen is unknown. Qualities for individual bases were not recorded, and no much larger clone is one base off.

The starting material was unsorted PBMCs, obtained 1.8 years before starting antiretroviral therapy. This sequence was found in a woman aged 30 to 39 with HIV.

The DNA is as follows: TGTGCCAGCAGGGAGGGAGATAGGGGCACAGATACGCAGTATTTT. This gives the protein CASREGDRGTDTQYF. Here the chain combines TRBV25-1 and TRBJ2-3, and TRBD2 may be the D gene, going by 6 matching bases. According to the germline V gene, CDR1 reads MGHDK and CDR2 reads SYGVNS. Trimming at the junction amounts to 6 bases on V and 1 base on J, and the germline ends lie 14 bases apart. The CDR3 numbers 15 residues from cysteine through phenylalanine. Just CDR3 DNA is preserved here, 45 bases in frame from base 1.